These 8 T cell receptor beta chains were all obtained from the same sample, sequenced in a study of shared clonotypes between healthy human individuals. The protocol was immunoSEQ multiplex PCR, while the TCRdb copy is restricted to in-frame clones and leaves out a portion. The sample holds 190,000 or so clones, approximately 60% seen once. The sample was memory CD4+ T cells sorted from blood. Specified subset: CD45RA-negative fraction. These receptors all come from a man in his thirties or forties in good health.

This clone has at least ten counts. V is TRBV28 and J is TRBJ1-1, with D tentatively TRBD1 (5 bases). The CDR3 is 14 residues long. Trimming left V 7 bases short and J 3 bases short, with 15 bases between. Germline loops: CDR1 MDHEN, CDR2 SYDVKM. CDR3 sequence (DNA): TGTGCCAGCAATCGGGACGGCTGGGACACTGAAGCTTTCTTT. It is translated as CASNRDGWDTEAFF.

V gene TRBV15 combines with J gene TRBJ1-5; D call uncertain. CDR3 length equals 14 residues. Germline V gene data show CDR1 as LNHNV and CDR2 as YYDKDF (reference sequence). The ends were cut back, 5 bases at V and 0 bases at J, with 8 bases in the middle. For the CDR3, the DNA is TGTGCCACCAGCGTCATGGGTAGCAATCAGCCCCAGCATTTT. Its translation: CATSVMGSNQPQHF.

Only one count was recorded for this clone. V and J are TRBV5-4 and TRBJ1-4, with 8 bases fitting TRBD1. With 4 bases clipped from V and 11 bases from J, the junction kept 13 bases outside the gene matches. The CDR3 is made up of 15 amino acids. Germline V gene lookup returns CDR1 SGHNT and CDR2 YYREEE (reference sequence). CDR3 DNA: TGTGCCAGCAGCACAACAGGGGGGAGCAGAAGTAAACTGTTTTTT. It yields the protein CASSTTGGSRSKLFF.

V gene TRBV5-8 combines with J gene TRBJ1-2, with D unresolved. V was shortened by 7 bases and J by 0 bases, with 10 bases between the two germline ends. The V gene's germline CDR1 is SGHTS and CDR2 YDEGEE. The CDR3 extends over 13 amino acids. This chain's CDR3 is CASCKLSNYGYTF. CDR3 DNA: TGTGCCAGCTGTAAACTCTCTAACTATGGCTACACCTTC.

This chain joins TRBV5-1 and TRBJ2-3, with D possibly being TRBD2 (5 bases). Germline CDR1 is SGHRS and CDR2 is YFSETQ. The CDR3 is 14 residues long. Trimming removed 0 bases from V and 4 bases from J, with 9 bases in between. The CDR3 loop reads CASSLGEIADTQYF. The DNA of the CDR3 is TGCGCCAGCAGCTTGGGGGAGATCGCAGATACGCAGTATTTT.

CDR3 residues: CASSYGQGNRNEQFF. CDR3 nucleotides: TGTGCCAGCAGTTATGGACAGGGTAACAGGAATGAGCAGTTCTTC. V gene TRBV28 combines with J gene TRBJ2-1; TRBD1 matches at 8 bases. Trimming at V came to 4 bases and at J to 7 bases, leaving 9 bases not matched to a gene. Germline V CDR1 and CDR2: MDHEN, SYDVKM. CDR3 size: 15 residues.

The chain combines TRBV7-9 with TRBJ1-4; no clear D. Germline V gives CDR1 SEHNR, CDR2 FQNEAQ (reference sequence). Trimming took 3 bases from V and 0 from J, leaving 8 bases between them. This CDR3 region has 15 residues. This chain's CDR3 is CASSLEAATNEKLFF. The CDR3 region has the DNA TGTGCCAGCAGCTTGGAGGCCGCAACTAATGAAAAACTGTTTTTT.

This chain uses TRBV2 with TRBJ2-1, with TRBD1 matching 9 bases. CDR1 and CDR2 (germline): SNHLY, FYNNEI. The CDR3 contains 12 residues. With V trimmed by 11 bases and J by 7 bases, 6 bases remained unmatched. The CDR3 coding sequence is TGTGCCTCAGGGACAGGGTATAATGAGCAGTTCTTC. Protein sequence: CASGTGYNEQFF.